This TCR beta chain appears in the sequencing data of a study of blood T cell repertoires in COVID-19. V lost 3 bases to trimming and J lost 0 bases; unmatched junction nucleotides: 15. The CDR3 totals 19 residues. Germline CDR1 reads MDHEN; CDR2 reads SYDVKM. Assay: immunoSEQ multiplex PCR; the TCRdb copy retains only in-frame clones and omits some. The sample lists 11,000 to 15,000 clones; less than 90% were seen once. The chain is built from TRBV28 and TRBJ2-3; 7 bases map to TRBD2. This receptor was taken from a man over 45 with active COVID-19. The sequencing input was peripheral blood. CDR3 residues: CASSFPAVASGKSTDTQYF. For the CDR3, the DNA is TGTGCCAGCAGTTTTCCTGCGGTGGCTAGCGGAAAGAGCACAGATACGCAGTATTTT.